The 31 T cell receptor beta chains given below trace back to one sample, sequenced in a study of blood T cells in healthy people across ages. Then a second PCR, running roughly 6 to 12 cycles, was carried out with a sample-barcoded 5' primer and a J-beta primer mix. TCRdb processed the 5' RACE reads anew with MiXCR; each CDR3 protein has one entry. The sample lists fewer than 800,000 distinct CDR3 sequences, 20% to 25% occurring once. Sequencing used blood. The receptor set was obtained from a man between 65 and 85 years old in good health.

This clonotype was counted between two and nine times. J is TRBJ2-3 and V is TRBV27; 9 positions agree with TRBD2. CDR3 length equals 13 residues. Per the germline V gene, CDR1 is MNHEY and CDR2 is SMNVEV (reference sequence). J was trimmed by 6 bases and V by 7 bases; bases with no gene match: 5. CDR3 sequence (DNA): TGTGCCAGCATCCCTAGCGGGGCGGATACGCAGTATTTT. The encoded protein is CASIPSGADTQYF.

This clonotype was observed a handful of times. The CDR3 nucleotides read TGCAGTGCTAGAGGCCCTAGCGTTGAGCAGTTCTTC. Translated: CSARGPSVEQFF. The gene calls are TRBV20-1 and TRBJ2-7; D may be TRBD2 (6 bases). The J call may be mistaken, given a closer DNA end match to TRBJ2-1. Germline CDR1 and CDR2: DFQATT and SNEGSKA (reference sequence). The CDR3 spans 12 residues.

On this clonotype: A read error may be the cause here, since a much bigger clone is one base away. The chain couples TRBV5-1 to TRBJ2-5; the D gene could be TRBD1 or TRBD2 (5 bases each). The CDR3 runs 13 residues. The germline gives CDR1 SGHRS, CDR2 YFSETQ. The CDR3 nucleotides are TGCGCCGGCAGCTACGGGGCGGCGGAGACCCAGTACTTC. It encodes CAGSYGAAETQYF.

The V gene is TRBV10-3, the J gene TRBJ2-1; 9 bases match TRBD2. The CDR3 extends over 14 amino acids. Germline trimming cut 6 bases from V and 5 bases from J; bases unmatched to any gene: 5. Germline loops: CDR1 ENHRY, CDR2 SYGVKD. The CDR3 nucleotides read TGTGCCATCAGGGGCGGGAGGGCCGACAATGAGCAGTTCTTC. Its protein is CAIRGGRADNEQFF.

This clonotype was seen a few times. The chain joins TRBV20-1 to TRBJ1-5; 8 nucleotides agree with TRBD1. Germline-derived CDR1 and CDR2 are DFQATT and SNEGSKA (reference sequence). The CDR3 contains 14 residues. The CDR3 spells CSAPTTGVNGPQHF. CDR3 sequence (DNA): TGCAGCGCGCCTACGACAGGGGTCAATGGGCCCCAGCATTTT.

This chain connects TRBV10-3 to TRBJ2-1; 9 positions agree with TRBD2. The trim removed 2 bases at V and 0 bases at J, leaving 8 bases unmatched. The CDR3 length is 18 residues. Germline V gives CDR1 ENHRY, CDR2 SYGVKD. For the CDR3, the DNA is TGTGCCATCAGTGAGGATGAGGCGGGAGGGAGCTCCTACAATGAGCAGTTCTTC. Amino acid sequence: CAISEDEAGGSSYNEQFF.

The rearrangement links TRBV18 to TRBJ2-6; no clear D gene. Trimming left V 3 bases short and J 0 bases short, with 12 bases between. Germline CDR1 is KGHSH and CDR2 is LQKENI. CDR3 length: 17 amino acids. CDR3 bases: TGTGCCAGCTCACCGAACCAAGTCAGCTCTGGGGCCAACGTCCTGACTTTC. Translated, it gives CASSPNQVSSGANVLTF.

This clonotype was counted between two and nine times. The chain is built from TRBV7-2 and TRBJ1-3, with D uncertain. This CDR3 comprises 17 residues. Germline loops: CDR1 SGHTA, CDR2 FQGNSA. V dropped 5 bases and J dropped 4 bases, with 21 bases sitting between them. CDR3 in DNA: TGTGCCAGCAGCGCCTCATGGCCAAGGGTGAACGGAAACACCATATATTTT. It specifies CASSASWPRVNGNTIYF.

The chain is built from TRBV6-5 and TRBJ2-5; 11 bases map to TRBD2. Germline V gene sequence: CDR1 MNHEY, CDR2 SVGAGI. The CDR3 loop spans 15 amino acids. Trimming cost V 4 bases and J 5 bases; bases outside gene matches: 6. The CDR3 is CASSFLAGGMETQYF. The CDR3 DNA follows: TGTGCCAGCAGTTTCTTAGCGGGAGGGATGGAGACCCAGTACTTC.

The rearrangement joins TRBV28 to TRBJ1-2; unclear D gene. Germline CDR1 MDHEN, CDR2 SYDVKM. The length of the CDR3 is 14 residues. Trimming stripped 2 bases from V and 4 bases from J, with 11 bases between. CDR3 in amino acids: CASSLQALGYGYTF. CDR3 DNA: TGTGCCAGCAGTTTACAGGCCCTAGGCTATGGCTACACCTTC.

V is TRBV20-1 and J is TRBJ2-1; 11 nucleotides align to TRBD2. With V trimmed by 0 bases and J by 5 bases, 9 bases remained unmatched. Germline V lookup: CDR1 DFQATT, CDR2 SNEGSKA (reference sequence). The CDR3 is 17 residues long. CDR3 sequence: CSARDPSGLAVDNEQFF. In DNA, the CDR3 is TGCAGTGCTAGAGATCCGTCGGGACTAGCGGTAGACAATGAGCAGTTCTTC.

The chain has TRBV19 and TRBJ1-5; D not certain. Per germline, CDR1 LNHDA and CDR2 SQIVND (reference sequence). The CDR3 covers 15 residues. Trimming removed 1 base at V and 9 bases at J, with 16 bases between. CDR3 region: CASSIGGRDSGPQHF. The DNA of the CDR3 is TGTGCCAGTAGTATAGGAGGGCGAGATTCCGGGCCCCAGCATTTT.

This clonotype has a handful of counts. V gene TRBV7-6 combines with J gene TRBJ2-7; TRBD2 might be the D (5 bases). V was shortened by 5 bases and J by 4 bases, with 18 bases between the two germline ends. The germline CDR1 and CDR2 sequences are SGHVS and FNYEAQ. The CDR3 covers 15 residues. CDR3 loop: CASSPFLSVSYEQYF. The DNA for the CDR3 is TGTGCCAGCAGCCCGTTCCTTAGCGTGAGTTACGAGCAGTACTTC.

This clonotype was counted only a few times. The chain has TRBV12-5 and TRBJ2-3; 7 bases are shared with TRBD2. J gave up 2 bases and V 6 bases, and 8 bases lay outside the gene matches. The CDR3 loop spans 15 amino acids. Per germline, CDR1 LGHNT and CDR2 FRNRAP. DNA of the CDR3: TGTGCTAGTGGCCAAGCGGGATCGATCACAGATACGCAGTATTTT. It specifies CASGQAGSITDTQYF.

CDR3 DNA sequence: TGCGCCAGCAGCTTGTCTCTGGGACAGTCCTACAATGAGCAGTTCTTC. Its protein is CASSLSLGQSYNEQFF. The chain carries TRBV5-1 and TRBJ2-1; 7 bases are a match to TRBD1. The CDR3 has 16 residues. In germline, CDR1 is SGHRS, CDR2 YFSETQ. The junction had 5 bases not matched to a gene; V was cut back by 1 base and J by 1 base.

CDR3 DNA: TGTGCCAGCAGTTCCCGGGGCACTTCGGCTTTCTTT. Amino acids: CASSSRGTSAFF. This chain uses TRBV6-2 or TRBV6-3 with TRBJ1-1, with a tentative D call TRBD1 (5 bases). Germline lookup yields CDR1 MNHEY and CDR2 SVGEGT. Trimming shortened V by 4 bases and J by 11 bases, and 14 bases separated the two germline ends. The CDR3 extends over 12 amino acids.

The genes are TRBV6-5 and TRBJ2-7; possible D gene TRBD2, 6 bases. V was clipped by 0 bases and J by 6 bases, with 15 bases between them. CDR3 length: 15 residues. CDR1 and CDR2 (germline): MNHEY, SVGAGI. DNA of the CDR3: TGTGCCAGCAGTTACTCGAGTCTAGCGAATACCGAGCAGTACTTC. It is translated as CASSYSSLANTEQYF.

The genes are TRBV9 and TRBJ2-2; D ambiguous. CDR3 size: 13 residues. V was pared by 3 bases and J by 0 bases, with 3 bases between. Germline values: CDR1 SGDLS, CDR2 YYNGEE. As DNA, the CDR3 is TGTGCCAGCAGCGGGGCGAACACCGGGGAGCTGTTTTTT. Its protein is CASSGANTGELFF.

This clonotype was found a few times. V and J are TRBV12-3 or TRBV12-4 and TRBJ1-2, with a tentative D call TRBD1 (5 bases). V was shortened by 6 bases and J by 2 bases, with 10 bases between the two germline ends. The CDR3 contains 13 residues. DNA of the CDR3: TGTGCCAGCAGGGTGAGGGGCAACTATGGCTACACCTTC. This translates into CASRVRGNYGYTF.

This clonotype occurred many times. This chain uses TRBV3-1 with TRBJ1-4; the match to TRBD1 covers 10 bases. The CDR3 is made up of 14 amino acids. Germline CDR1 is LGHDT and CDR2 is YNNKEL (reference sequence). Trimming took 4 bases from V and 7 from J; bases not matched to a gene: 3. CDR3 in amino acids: CASSPGQGGEKLFF. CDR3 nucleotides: TGTGCCAGCAGCCCAGGACAGGGGGGTGAAAAACTGTTTTTT.

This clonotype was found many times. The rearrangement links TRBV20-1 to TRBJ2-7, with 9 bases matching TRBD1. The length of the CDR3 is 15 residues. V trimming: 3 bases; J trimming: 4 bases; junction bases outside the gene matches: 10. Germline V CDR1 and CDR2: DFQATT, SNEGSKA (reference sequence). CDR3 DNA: TGCAGTGCTAGGGGTGACAGGGGGGCTGGGTACGAGCAGTACTTC. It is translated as CSARGDRGAGYEQYF.

As DNA, the CDR3 is TGTGCCATCAGTGAGAGAGGGGATCAGCCCCAGCATTTT. Translation gives CAISERGDQPQHF. The chain uses TRBV10-3 and TRBJ1-5, with D possibly TRBD1 on 5 matching bases. Germline CDR1 is ENHRY and CDR2 is SYGVKD. Deletions cut 2 bases from V and 5 bases from J, with 7 bases between. CDR3 length: 13 amino acids.

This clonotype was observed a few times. The CDR3 reads CASKPSGQTYEQYF. CDR3 sequence (DNA): TGTGCCAGCAAACCCTCGGGACAAACCTACGAGCAGTACTTC. The V gene is TRBV6-2 or TRBV6-3, the J gene TRBJ2-7; D possibly corresponds to TRBD1 (6 bases). Germline V gene data show CDR1 as MNHEY and CDR2 as SVGEGT. Between the trimmed V and J ends, which lost 7 bases and 2 bases, there was a span of 15 bases. The CDR3 covers 14 residues.

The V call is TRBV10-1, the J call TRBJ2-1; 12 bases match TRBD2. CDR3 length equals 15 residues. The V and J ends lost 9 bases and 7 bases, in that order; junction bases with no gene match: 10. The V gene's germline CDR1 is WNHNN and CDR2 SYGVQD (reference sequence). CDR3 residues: CARRTSGIVCNEQFF. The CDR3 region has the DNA TGCGCCAGGCGGACTAGCGGGATAGTTTGTAATGAGCAGTTCTTC.

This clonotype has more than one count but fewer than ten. In DNA, the CDR3 is TGTGCCAGCAGCTCATGGGGGGTGACCCAGTACTTC. Amino acid sequence: CASSSWGVTQYF. The chain is built from TRBV7-2 and TRBJ2-5, with D possibly TRBD2 on 6 matching bases. The CDR3 extends over 12 amino acids. Germline V gene sequence: CDR1 SGHTA, CDR2 FQGNSA. V lost 4 bases and J lost 7, with 10 bases in between.

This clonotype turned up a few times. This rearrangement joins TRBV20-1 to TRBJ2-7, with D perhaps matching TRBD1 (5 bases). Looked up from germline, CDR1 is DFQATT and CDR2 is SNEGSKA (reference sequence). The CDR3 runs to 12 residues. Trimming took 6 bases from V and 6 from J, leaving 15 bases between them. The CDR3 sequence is CSAPGAGSEQYF. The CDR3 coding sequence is TGCAGTGCACCTGGGGCAGGGTCCGAGCAGTACTTC.

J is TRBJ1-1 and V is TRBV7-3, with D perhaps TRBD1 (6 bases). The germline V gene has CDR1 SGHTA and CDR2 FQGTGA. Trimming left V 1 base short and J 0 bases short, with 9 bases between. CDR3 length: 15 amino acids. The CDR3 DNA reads TGTGCCAGCAGCTTAATGGGGGACATGAACACTGAAGCTTTCTTT. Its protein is CASSLMGDMNTEAFF.

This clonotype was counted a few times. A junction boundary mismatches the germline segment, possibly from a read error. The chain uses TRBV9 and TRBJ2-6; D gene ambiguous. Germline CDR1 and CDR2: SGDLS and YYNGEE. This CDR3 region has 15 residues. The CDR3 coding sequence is TGTGCCGGCAGCGTAGACCTCTCTGGGGCCAACGTCCTGACTTTC. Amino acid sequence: CAGSVDLSGANVLTF.

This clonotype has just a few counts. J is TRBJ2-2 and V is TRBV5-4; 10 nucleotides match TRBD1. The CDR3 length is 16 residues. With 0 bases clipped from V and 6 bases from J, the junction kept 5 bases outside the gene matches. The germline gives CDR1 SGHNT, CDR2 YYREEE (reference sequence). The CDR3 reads CASSLAGTGAAGELFF. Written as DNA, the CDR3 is TGTGCCAGCAGCTTGGCCGGGACAGGGGCGGCCGGGGAGCTGTTTTTT.

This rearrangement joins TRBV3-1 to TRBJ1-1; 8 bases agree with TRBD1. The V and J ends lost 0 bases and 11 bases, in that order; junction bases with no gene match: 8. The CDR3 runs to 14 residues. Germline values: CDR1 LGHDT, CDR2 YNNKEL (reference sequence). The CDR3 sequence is CASSQDRGHTGAFF. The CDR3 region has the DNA TGTGCCAGCAGCCAAGACAGGGGGCACACTGGGGCTTTCTTT.

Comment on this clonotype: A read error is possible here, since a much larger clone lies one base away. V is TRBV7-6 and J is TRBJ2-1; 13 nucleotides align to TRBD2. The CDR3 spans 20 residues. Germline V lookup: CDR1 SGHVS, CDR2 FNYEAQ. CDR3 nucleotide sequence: TGTGCCAGCAGCTTCCCGACTAGCGGGAGGCATGTTGCCTCCTACAATGAGGAGTTCTTC. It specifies CASSFPTSGRHVASYNEEFF.